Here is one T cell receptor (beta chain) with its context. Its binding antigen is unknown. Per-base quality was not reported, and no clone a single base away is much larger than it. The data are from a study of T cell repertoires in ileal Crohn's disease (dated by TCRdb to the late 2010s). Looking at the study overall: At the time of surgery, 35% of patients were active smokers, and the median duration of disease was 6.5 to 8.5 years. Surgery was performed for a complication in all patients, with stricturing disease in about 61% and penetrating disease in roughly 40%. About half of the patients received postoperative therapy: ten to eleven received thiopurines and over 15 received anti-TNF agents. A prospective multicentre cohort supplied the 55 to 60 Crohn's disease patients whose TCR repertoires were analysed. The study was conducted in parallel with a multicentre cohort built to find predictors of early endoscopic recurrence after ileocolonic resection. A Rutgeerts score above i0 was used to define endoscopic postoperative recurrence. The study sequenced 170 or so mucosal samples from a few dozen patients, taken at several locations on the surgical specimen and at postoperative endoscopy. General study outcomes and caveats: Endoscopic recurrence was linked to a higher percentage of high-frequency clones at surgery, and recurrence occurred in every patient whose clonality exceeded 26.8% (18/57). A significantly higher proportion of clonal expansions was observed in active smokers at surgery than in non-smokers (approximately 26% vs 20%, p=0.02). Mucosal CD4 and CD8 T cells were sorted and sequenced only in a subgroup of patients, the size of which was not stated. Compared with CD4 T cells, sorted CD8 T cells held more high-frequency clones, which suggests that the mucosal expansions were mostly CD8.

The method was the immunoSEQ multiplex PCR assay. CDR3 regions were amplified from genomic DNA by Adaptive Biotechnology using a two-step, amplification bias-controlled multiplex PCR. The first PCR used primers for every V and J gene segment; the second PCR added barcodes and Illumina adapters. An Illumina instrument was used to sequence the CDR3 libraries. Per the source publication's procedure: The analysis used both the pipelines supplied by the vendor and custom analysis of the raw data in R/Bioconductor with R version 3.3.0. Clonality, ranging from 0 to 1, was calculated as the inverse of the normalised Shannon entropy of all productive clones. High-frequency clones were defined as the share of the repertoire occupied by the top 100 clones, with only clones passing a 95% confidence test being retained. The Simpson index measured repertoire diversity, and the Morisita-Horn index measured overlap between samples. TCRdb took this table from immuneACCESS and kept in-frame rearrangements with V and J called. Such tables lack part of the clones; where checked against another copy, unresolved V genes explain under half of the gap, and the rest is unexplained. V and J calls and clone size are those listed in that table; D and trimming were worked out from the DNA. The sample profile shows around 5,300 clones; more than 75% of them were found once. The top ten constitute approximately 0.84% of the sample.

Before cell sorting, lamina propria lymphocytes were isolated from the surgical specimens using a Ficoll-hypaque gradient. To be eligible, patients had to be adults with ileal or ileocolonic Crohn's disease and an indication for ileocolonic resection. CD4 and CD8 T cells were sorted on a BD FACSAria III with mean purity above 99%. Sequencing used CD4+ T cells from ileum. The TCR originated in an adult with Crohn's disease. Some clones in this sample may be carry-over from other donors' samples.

The sequenced DNA is TGTGCCAGCAGCCAAGTACGAAGCGGGAGAGGGCAGTTCTTC. Its translation is CASSQVRSGRGQFF. Here the chain combines TRBV14 and TRBJ2-1; 8 bases in the junction line up with TRBD2. Ends trimmed: V by 1 base, J by 12 bases; bases unmatched to a gene: 8. The CDR3 holds 14 amino acids from the cysteine to the phenylalanine. The retained sequence is limited to the CDR3, 42 bases, with the frame set at the first base. CDR1 SGHDN and CDR2 FVKESK were looked up in the germline V gene.